The clone carrying this TCR beta chain was observed a few times. A junction end diverges from the germline sequence, so it may reflect a read error. CDR1 and CDR2 from the germline V gene are SNHLY and FYNNEI. The CDR3 runs 12 residues. This sample was included in a study of kidney transplant recipient with SARS-CoV-2 infection. TCRdb called the reads again in MiXCR, with one record for every CDR3 protein. The table has 200,000 to 250,000 distinct CDR3 sequences, less than 35% seen once. The starting material was a blood sample, obtained at baseline and on day 111 from a kidney transplant recipient. The rearrangement joins TRBV2 to TRBJ1-3; D is unresolved. The clonotype originates from a male patient in his thirties who had COVID-19 and was a kidney transplant recipient. A subset of T cells may come from the graft donor. In DNA, the CDR3 is TGTGTCAGCAACCAGGTTGGAAACACCATATATTTT. Protein product: CVSNQVGNTIYF.